The source of this TCR beta chain is a study of graft-versus-host responses after intestinal transplantation. On the study more broadly: The whole recipient group had anti-thymocyte globulin induction followed by tacrolimus and steroids for around three years.

The protocol was immunoSEQ multiplex PCR, while the TCRdb copy is restricted to in-frame clones and leaves out a portion. The data hold about 86,000 clones, with about 87% observed a single time. Findings of the study overall: GvH clones surfaced in recipient marrow, some emerging earlier in ileum or blood.

In its sample, this clone was seen once. Its target is not known. Here the sequenced sample was unstimulated CD4+ T cells sorted from spleen or lymph node cells, taken before transplant. The receptor's source is a human donor who was the organ donor for an intestinal transplant.

The CDR3 loop reads CASSVSGRGLGADTQYF. CDR3 DNA sequence: TGTGCCAGCAGCGTCAGCGGTCGTGGCTTGGGTGCAGATACGCAGTATTTT. The V gene is TRBV7-2, the J gene TRBJ2-3; D may be TRBD2 (5 bases). Trimming took 5 bases from V and 4 from J, leaving 22 bases between them. Germline CDR1 SGHTA, CDR2 FQGNSA. The length of the CDR3 is 17 residues.